This is a list of T cell receptor beta chains from one sample in a study of metastatic and nonmetastatic thyroid tumors. TCRdb reassembled clones from the PCR reads with MiXCR. This table holds 21,000 or so clones, 10% to 15% found once. Sequenced input: blood. These receptors originate from a female donor with papillary thyroid cancer or a benign thyroid nodule (not recorded which). Some clones in this sample may be carry-over from other donors' samples. The CDR3 runs from the conserved cysteine through the conserved F or W. Fields, in order: clone size, J gene, D gene, V gene, CDR3 DNA, CDR3 protein. A D gene is named only where the DNA matches it firmly. Size is omitted from some rows. Given values are once, few, many or a class for expanded clones.

>-|TRBJ2-2|TRBD2|TRBV11-2
TGTGCCAGCAGCTTAGGGTTTAGCGGGAGTCACACCGGGGAGCTGTTTTTT
CASSLGFSGSHTGELFF
>-|TRBJ1-2|-|TRBV6-1
TGTGCCAGCAGTGAAGCGCTCTGGGGGAGTGGCTACACCTTC
CASSEALWGSGYTF
>many|TRBJ1-2|-|TRBV5-1
TGCGCCAGCAGCCTTGAGGGGGAAAAGTACCATGGCTACACCTTC
CASSLEGEKYHGYTF
>many|TRBJ2-1|-|TRBV5-1
TGCGCCAGCAGCCCTGCGCAGAGTGAGCAGTTCTTC
CASSPAQSEQFF
>many|TRBJ1-6|-|TRBV20-1
TGCAGTGCCTGGTCGAGAGTTTATAATTCACCCCTCCACTTT
CSAWSRVYNSPLHF
>many|TRBJ1-5|-|TRBV18
TGTGCCAGCTCACCGAGCGGACCCGGAGGCAATCAGCCCCAGCATTTT
CASSPSGPGGNQPQHF
>many|TRBJ1-1|-|TRBV19
TGTGCCAGTACCTCTCGAGGTTGGGGGGGGAACACTGAAGCTTTCTTT
CASTSRGWGGNTEAFF
>many|TRBJ2-3|-|TRBV7-3
TGTGCCAGCAGCTTAGCGGGGACTAGCACAGATACGCAGTATTTT
CASSLAGTSTDTQYF
>medium-sized|TRBJ2-2|-|TRBV6-1
TGTGCCAGCAGTGTCGAGTACAGGGCGGCCGGGGAGCTGTTTTTT
CASSVEYRAAGELFF
>once|TRBJ2-1|TRBD2|TRBV7-6
TGTGCCAGCAGCTCCGGACTAGCGTGGGGGGGTCGTTACAATGAGCAGTTCTTC
CASSSGLAWGGRYNEQFF
>-|TRBJ1-1|-|TRBV5-5
TGTGCCAGCAGCTCCCTGACAGAAAACACTGAAGCTTTCTTT
CASSSLTENTEAFF
>many|TRBJ2-3|-|TRBV6-5
TGTGCCAGCAGTCCTAAGCCCCCTTTGACAGCGTACACAGATACGCAGTATTTT
CASSPKPPLTAYTDTQYF
>-|TRBJ2-6|TRBD1|TRBV27
TGTGCCAGCAGTCCACCACAGGGGCACGCTGGTTCCAACTTCCTGACTTTC
CASSPPQGHAGSNFLTF
>many|TRBJ2-7|-|TRBV19
TGTGCCAGTAGTCCAGGGTCCCGTTACGAGCAGTACTTC
CASSPGSRYEQYF
>many|TRBJ2-5|-|TRBV9
TGTGCCAGCAGCGTCCATGGGCACATAGGGGAGACCCAGTACTTC
CASSVHGHIGETQYF
>many|TRBJ1-5|-|TRBV28
TGTGCCAGCGGACGGACCCCCGATCAGCCCCAGCATTTT
CASGRTPDQPQHF
>many|TRBJ1-5|-|TRBV4-1
TGCGCCAGCAGCCAAGAGTTGCAGGGACACCCGCCCCAGCATTTT
CASSQELQGHPPQHF
>many|TRBJ1-2|-|TRBV5-6
TGTGCCAGCAGCTTGCCAGGGGTTAACCTCTATGGCTACACCTTC
CASSLPGVNLYGYTF
>many|TRBJ2-5|TRBD1|TRBV6-5
TGTGCCAGCAGTTACTGGCAGGGGGAAGAGACCCAGTACTTC
CASSYWQGEETQYF
>many|TRBJ1-1|TRBD1|TRBV19
TGTGCCAGTAGTCTACCTATACAGGGGGCACTTCTACGCTCCACTGAAGCTTTCTTT
CASSLPIQGALLRSTEAFF
>medium-sized|TRBJ2-7|-|TRBV28
TGTGCCAGCACCATACAGGGCGGCTACGAGCAGTACTTC
CASTIQGGYEQYF
>many|TRBJ1-2|TRBD1|TRBV5-5
TGTGCCAGCAGCTTGGTAGGGACAGAAGGGAATGGCTACACCTTC
CASSLVGTEGNGYTF